The next 21 T cell receptor beta chains were all read from a single sample in a study of monozygotic twins with inflammatory bowel disease. TCRdb re-called the 5' RACE reads and catalogs CDR3 proteins one per entry, DNA excluded. This sample's table has over 90,000 distinct CDR3 sequences. Sequenced: blood. These receptors were obtained from a human donor with ulcerative colitis or Crohn's disease, or a healthy co-twin of an affected twin (not recorded which).

This chain joins TRBV29-1 and TRBJ2-6; TCRdb picks TRBD1, but there is no DNA to check that call. The germline CDR1 and CDR2 sequences are SQVTM and ANQGSEA. The CDR3 has 17 residues. The CDR3 here is CSVGGGPKSSGANVLTF.

The V and J genes are TRBV25-1 and TRBJ2-5; as DNA is missing, the TRBD1 call by TCRdb cannot be tested. The germline CDR1 and CDR2 sequences are MGHDK and SYGVNS. The CDR3 has 15 amino acids. The CDR3 here is CASMVRGQGQQTQYF.

This chain links TRBV7-8 with TRBJ2-7. The CDR3 totals 11 residues. Germline CDR1 SGHVS, CDR2 FQNEAQ. The CDR3 here is CASSPYDEQYF.

The rearrangement links TRBV7-2 to TRBJ2-3; TCRdb's assignment of TRBD1 cannot be checked, as there is no DNA. Germline V CDR1 and CDR2: SGHTA, FQGNSA. This CDR3 has 14 amino acids. The CDR3 region is CASSFGGYSDTQYF.

V is TRBV10-3 and J is TRBJ2-7; TCRdb outputs TRBD1, but without DNA this stays unchecked. The CDR3 covers 17 residues. Germline V lookup: CDR1 ENHRY, CDR2 SYGVKD. The chain's CDR3 is CAISEPLGWGESYEQYF.

The rearrangement links TRBV6-5 to TRBJ2-7. Germline-derived CDR1 and CDR2 are MNHEY and SVGAGI. This CDR3 has 15 amino acids. CDR3 loop: CASSDSAGGPSEQYF.

The chain employs TRBV5-1 and TRBJ2-7; absent DNA, TCRdb's TRBD1 call cannot be checked. This CDR3 region has 15 residues. Germline V gene lookup returns CDR1 SGHRS and CDR2 YFSETQ. The CDR3 region is CASSHTGTASYEQYF.

The chain uses TRBV20-1 and TRBJ2-5; TCRdb returns TRBD1, unconfirmable since there is no DNA. This CDR3 spans 13 amino acids. CDR1 is DFQATT and CDR2 is SNEGSKA in the germline V gene (reference sequence). The CDR3 protein is CSARRGVQETQYF.

The rearrangement links TRBV7-2 to TRBJ2-7; checking the TCRdb D call of TRBD2 is not possible without DNA. Germline V gene sequence: CDR1 SGHTA, CDR2 FQGNSA. The length of the CDR3 is 11 residues. CDR3 sequence reads: CASSPRREQYF.

The genes are TRBV7-9 and TRBJ2-5; the D call of TRBD1 rests on TCRdb alone, since no DNA is present to check it. This CDR3 is 15 amino acids long. Per the germline V gene, CDR1 is SEHNR and CDR2 is FQNEAQ (reference sequence). CDR3 sequence: CASSPGERWAETQYF.

This rearrangement joins TRBV20-1 to TRBJ2-3; TCRdb's D call, TRBD2, is unchecked because there is no DNA. Germline V gene lookup returns CDR1 DFQATT and CDR2 SNEGSKA (reference sequence). This CDR3 spans 15 amino acids. The CDR3 loop reads CSASDGTSNSDTQYF.

This chain uses TRBV7-9 with TRBJ1-6. CDR3 size: 16 residues. Germline assignment: CDR1 SEHNR and CDR2 FQNEAQ (reference sequence). This CDR3 is CASSPEQDWVVPPLHF.

The chain employs TRBV12-3 or TRBV12-4 and TRBJ2-2; the D gene TCRdb calls, TRBD1, cannot be checked with no DNA. This CDR3 has 15 residues. Here the CDR3 reads CASRPQGLRTGELFF.

The chain carries TRBV20-1 and TRBJ2-3. CDR3 length: 12 amino acids. The germline CDR1 and CDR2 sequences are DFQATT and SNEGSKA (reference sequence). CDR3 amino acids: CSASYGVDTQYF.

The chain employs TRBV5-4 and TRBJ2-3; checking the TCRdb D call of TRBD2 is not possible without DNA. This CDR3 spans 16 amino acids. Germline V lookup: CDR1 SGHNT, CDR2 YYREEE (reference sequence). CDR3 sequence: CASSSGLAGAADTQYF.

V and J are TRBV10-3 and TRBJ1-6; TCRdb's D call of TRBD1 is untestable without DNA. Germline V gives CDR1 ENHRY, CDR2 SYGVKD. This CDR3 region has 13 residues. CDR3 region: CAISDRDNSPLHF.

This sequence joins TRBV5-6 and TRBJ2-7; TCRdb picks TRBD1, but there is no DNA to check that call. The CDR3 has 15 amino acids. Germline V gene sequence: CDR1 SGHDT, CDR2 YYEEEE. The CDR3 region is CASSPPGAVIYEQYF.

The chain couples TRBV5-4 to TRBJ2-3. The germline V gene has CDR1 SGHNT and CDR2 YYREEE (reference sequence). The CDR3 has 14 residues. CDR3 amino acids: CASSLVPSVDTQYF.

The chain's CDR3 is CSETTRGPYEQYF. This chain uses TRBV29-1 with TRBJ2-7; the D gene TCRdb calls, TRBD1, cannot be checked with no DNA. The CDR3 totals 13 residues. Germline CDR1 reads SQVTM; CDR2 reads ANQGSEA.

This chain's CDR3 is CASSNLQGGGNEKLFF. The chain uses TRBV7-8 and TRBJ1-4; TCRdb gives TRBD1 as the D gene, but with no DNA this cannot be confirmed. This CDR3 is built from 16 residues. The germline V gene encodes CDR1 SGHVS and CDR2 FQNEAQ.

The chain recombines TRBV3-1 with TRBJ2-2. The V gene's germline CDR1 is LGHDT and CDR2 YNNKEL (reference sequence). The CDR3 is 15 residues long. The CDR3 reads CASSQEGKNTGELFF.